This entry lists 10 T cell receptor beta chains sequenced from one sample in a study of long-term antiretroviral therapy in people with HIV. With survey level as its setting, the immunoSEQ assay was v3.0. Profiling relied on immunoSEQ multiplex PCR, and the TCRdb table lists in-frame clones only, not all of them. The sample contains around 26,000 clones, 85% to 90% of which appear only once. This specimen was unsorted PBMCs, taken about 2.6 years after starting antiretroviral therapy. Receptors were obtained from a man aged 35 to 55 with HIV.

The chain uses TRBV7-9 and TRBJ2-7, with a weak D call TRBD2 (6 bases). There are 15 residues in the CDR3. Germline lookup yields CDR1 SEHNR and CDR2 FQNEAQ (reference sequence). V lost 3 bases and J 0 bases, leaving 12 bases between the germline ends. CDR3 nucleotide sequence: TGTGCCAGCAGCTTGGGTCGGGAGAGCTCCTACGAGCAGTACTTC. Translated, it gives CASSLGRESSYEQYF.

V usage is TRBV5-4 and J usage is TRBJ2-2, with D perhaps matching TRBD2 (7 bases). The CDR3 runs 16 residues. The germline CDR1 and CDR2 sequences are SGHNT and YYREEE (reference sequence). V was cut by 6 bases and J by 6 bases, with 21 bases left in between. CDR3 region: CASTFAGGLSAGELFF. CDR3 nucleotides: TGTGCCAGCACCTTCGCCGGGGGGCTTTCCGCCGGGGAGCTGTTTTTT.

This clone has a handful of counts. V and J are TRBV19 and TRBJ2-7; tentative D call: TRBD2 (6 bases). This CDR3 has 14 residues. Germline V gene lookup returns CDR1 LNHDA and CDR2 SQIVND (reference sequence). The germline V and J ends were trimmed by 5 bases and 6 bases, with 17 bases remaining between them. In DNA form, the CDR3 reads TGTGCCAGTAGTCCCCCGGGAACTAGCCGCGAGCAGTACTTC. Translated: CASSPPGTSREQYF.

This clone was recorded once. This chain connects TRBV11-3 to TRBJ2-2; TRBD2 might be the D (7 bases). CDR3 length: 16 residues. Germline V gives CDR1 SGHNT, CDR2 YENEEA. With 4 bases removed from V and 2 bases from J, the gap between germline ends came to 14 bases. CDR3 coding DNA: TGTGCCAGCAGCTCGAGGGGGGGGATAAACACCGGGGAGCTGTTTTTT. Its protein is CASSSRGGINTGELFF.

The chain is built from TRBV7-2 and TRBJ2-3; D gene uncertain. The CDR3 runs to 13 residues. CDR1 and CDR2 (germline): SGHTA, FQGNSA. Trimming pared 0 bases from V and 2 bases from J, leaving 3 bases between. The CDR3 region has the DNA TGTGCCAGCAGCTTAGCAACCACAGATACGCAGTATTTT. Protein sequence: CASSLATTDTQYF.

The rearrangement joins TRBV7-9 to TRBJ2-2, with D possibly being TRBD1 or TRBD2 (5 bases each). Germline CDR1 is SEHNR and CDR2 is FQNEAQ (reference sequence). The V end was cut by 3 bases, the J end by 6 bases, with 11 bases between. The CDR3 is 14 residues long. CDR3 nucleotides: TGTGCCAGCAGCTTCCTAGGGGACGCCGGGGAGCTGTTTTTT. It specifies CASSFLGDAGELFF.

The chain links TRBV6-5 to TRBJ2-7; no reliable D call. This CDR3 region has 16 residues. Looked up from germline, CDR1 is MNHEY and CDR2 is SVGAGI. V was clipped by 2 bases and J by 3 bases, with 17 bases between them. The CDR3 reads CASSYLLVGSIYEQYF. DNA for the CDR3: TGTGCCAGCAGTTACCTCCTAGTAGGATCGATCTACGAGCAGTACTTC.

The V and J genes are TRBV7-6 and TRBJ2-3; D uncertain. The V gene's germline CDR1 is SGHVS and CDR2 FNYEAQ. Trimming shortened V by 5 bases and J by 1 base, and 10 bases separated the two germline ends. The CDR3 runs 14 residues. CDR3 protein: CASSPVAGTDTQYF. CDR3 nucleotide sequence: TGTGCCAGCAGCCCAGTGGCTGGCACAGATACGCAGTATTTT.

This chain joins TRBV6-5 and TRBJ2-5; 9 positions agree with TRBD2. The junction had 11 bases not matched to a gene; V was cut back by 4 bases and J by 5 bases. CDR3 size: 16 residues. The germline V gene has CDR1 MNHEY and CDR2 SVGAGI. CDR3 nucleotides: TGTGCCAGCAGTTCTCAATCCGGGACTAGCTATGAGACCCAGTACTTC. Protein: CASSSQSGTSYETQYF.

This chain connects TRBV28 to TRBJ2-2, with 8 bases that match TRBD2. V gave up 3 bases and J gave up 5 bases; unmatched junction bases: 5. The CDR3 has 15 residues. Germline V gene lookup returns CDR1 MDHEN and CDR2 SYDVKM. The CDR3 reads CASSFSSGSTGELFF. The CDR3, as DNA: TGTGCCAGCAGTTTCTCCAGCGGGAGTACCGGGGAGCTGTTTTTT.